This T cell receptor (beta chain) was documented in a study of T cells in Graves' hyperthyroidism and ophthalmopathy. For the study at large: Peripheral blood was obtained at initial diagnosis, preceding any treatment.

Study-wide results and limits: Prediction of ophthalmopathy progression came a median around 6 months pre-onset. A model of 13 V-J features distinguished ophthalmopathy from stable hyperthyroidism.

Per the germline V gene, CDR1 is MDHEN and CDR2 is SYDVKM. V shed 2 bases and J shed 8 bases, with 13 bases lying between them. CDR3 length equals 15 residues. There were TCR beta CDR3 regions amplified from RNA transcripts. First-round RT-PCR of the TCR CDR3 relied on the HTBI primer set. TCRdb called the multiplex PCR reads again in MiXCR, with one record for every CDR3 protein. The sample contains roughly 750,000 distinct CDR3 sequences, about a sixth of which appear only once. This clonotype occurred a few times. What it recognizes is unknown. Across 18 months, stable Graves' hyperthyroidism was marked by no progression to ophthalmopathy.

The sample taken for sequencing was blood. This TCR was recovered from a man between 18 and 35 years old with Graves' hyperthyroidism. The V call is TRBV28, the J call TRBJ1-6; D is undetermined. CDR3 nucleotides: TGTGCCAGCAGTTTAGTGGCCCGGGGTGATTCACCCCTCCACTTT. This codes for CASSLVARGDSPLHF.